Described below is a single T cell receptor (beta chain) sequence and its context. Its antigen is unidentified. The CDR3 consists of 16 residues. Trimming shortened V by 1 base and J by 0 bases, and 12 bases separated the two germline ends. The germline CDR1 and CDR2 sequences are LNHDA and SQIVND (reference sequence). Disease duration was under 3 months in the ophthalmopathy patients, who also had a Clinical Activity Score of at least 3 and a NOSPECS grade of at least 4. TCR beta CDR3 regions were amplified from RNA transcripts. Initially, a first-round RT-PCR of the TCR CDR3 employed the HTBI primer set. One entry per CDR3 protein results from TCRdb running MiXCR on the multiplex PCR reads. The repertoire consists of about 600,000 distinct CDR3 sequences, with more than 15% occurring once and the leading ten covering 2.5% to 4%. These data originate in a study of T cells in Graves' hyperthyroidism and ophthalmopathy. Study-wide points: Ophthalmopathy was distinguished from stable hyperthyroidism by 13 V-J signatures.

The sequencing sample was made of blood. This clonotype was obtained from a woman aged 40 to 49 with Graves' ophthalmopathy. This chain links TRBV19 with TRBJ1-1; D perhaps matches TRBD1 (5 bases). This CDR3 reads CASSIGPGQLNTEAFF. CDR3 bases: TGTGCCAGTAGTATAGGGCCAGGGCAGCTGAACACTGAAGCTTTCTTT.